Below are 6 T cell receptor beta chains sequenced from a single sample in a study of regulatory T cells in long-lasting Graves disease. The sample's time point: newly diagnosed GD, antithyroid drugs for less than 3 months. The TCR library was made from RNA that had been extracted from PBMCs in TRIzol. HTBI primers from iRepertoire and Arm-PCR of CDR3 regions yielded the TCR beta libraries. TCRdb called the multiplex PCR reads again in MiXCR, with one record for every CDR3 protein. The table has 400,000 to 450,000 distinct CDR3 sequences, about 16% seen once. These data were likewise used in another study, on T cells in Graves' hyperthyroidism and ophthalmopathy.

The source material was peripheral blood mononuclear cells (PBMCs), sampled at new diagnosis, from a patient treated with antithyroid drugs. The receptors were gathered from a woman under 40 with Graves disease.

This clonotype turned up a few times. V is TRBV27 and J is TRBJ1-5; TRBD1 agrees at 8 bases. J gave up 1 base and V 8 bases, and 4 bases lay outside the gene matches. The CDR3 length is 14 residues. Per germline, CDR1 MNHEY and CDR2 SMNVEV (reference sequence). DNA for the CDR3: TGTGCCAGCGGTGGGGACAGGAGCAATCAGCCCCAGCATTTT. Residues: CASGGDRSNQPQHF.

The table lists this clonotype with many counts. A junction boundary mismatches the germline segment, possibly from a read error. The CDR3: CASSHGPGGDRTDTQYF. The CDR3 DNA sequence: TGTGCCAGCAGCCACGGACCCGGGGGGGACCGCACAGATACGCAGTATTTT. The genes are TRBV4-1 and TRBJ2-3; 8 nucleotides align to TRBD2. Per germline, CDR1 MGHRA and CDR2 YSYEKL. The CDR3 extends over 17 amino acids.

This clonotype has at least ten counts. The chain has TRBV27 and TRBJ1-2, with no clear D. CDR3 length equals 11 residues. Trimming stripped 6 bases from V and 4 bases from J, with 6 bases between. From germline, CDR1 is MNHEY and CDR2 SMNVEV (reference sequence). The CDR3 loop reads CASSPSYGYTF. The CDR3 nucleotides read TGTGCCAGCAGCCCGTCCTATGGCTACACCTTC.

This clonotype has more than one count but fewer than ten. V is TRBV18 and J is TRBJ1-4, with D maybe TRBD1 (5 bases). Germline V gene sequence: CDR1 KGHSH, CDR2 LQKENI. The CDR3 runs to 16 residues. Trimming pared 2 bases from V and 5 bases from J, leaving 15 bases between. DNA for the CDR3: TGTGCCAGCTCACCAGGACCGACAGTAGAGAATGAAAAACTGTTTTTT. This encodes CASSPGPTVENEKLFF.

In DNA form, the CDR3 reads TGTGCCAGCAGTAAAGCGACTAACACCGGGGAGCTGTTTTTT. Protein product: CASSKATNTGELFF. The chain couples TRBV27 to TRBJ2-2; D gene unclear. Trimming took off 5 bases at V and 2 bases at J, with 9 bases between the two ends. The CDR3 spans 14 residues. CDR1 and CDR2 (germline): MNHEY, SMNVEV (reference sequence).

About this clonotype: This sequence may be a read error, since a much larger clone differs from it by one base. The CDR3 loop reads CASSQVGTGSGETQFF. In nucleotides, the CDR3 is TGTGCCAGCAGCCAGGTCGGAACAGGGTCTGGCGAGACCCAGTTCTTC. The chain has TRBV12-3 or TRBV12-4 and TRBJ2-1, with a possible D match to TRBD1 (6 bases). Trimming cost V 6 bases and J 13 bases, with 28 bases left between them. This CDR3 is built from 16 residues.